This T cell receptor beta chain derives from a study of blood T cell repertoires in COVID-19. Study-wide context: Italy, Spain and the United States were the sources of the convalescent and acute COVID-19 samples.

In germline, CDR1 is LNHDA, CDR2 SQIVND (reference sequence). The CDR3 consists of 18 residues. The junction had 9 bases not matched to a gene; V was cut back by 2 bases and J by 0 bases. Original analysis: Amplified reference gene primers provided the basis for estimating nucleated cell counts. Clones were sequenced by immunoSEQ multiplex PCR, and TCRdb holds only the in-frame ones, with some missing. That table is the source of V, J and clone size, and D and trimming were worked out from the DNA. The table lists about 150,000 clones, approximately 82% of them singletons. The sequenced sample was peripheral blood. The TCR originated in a woman aged 80 or over with active or convalescent COVID-19. The chain joins TRBV19 to TRBJ1-1; the match to TRBD1 covers 10 bases. The CDR3 nucleotides read TGTGCCAGTAGTATACGGGACAGGGGCATCGGGGTGAACACTGAAGCTTTCTTT. Its protein is CASSIRDRGIGVNTEAFF.